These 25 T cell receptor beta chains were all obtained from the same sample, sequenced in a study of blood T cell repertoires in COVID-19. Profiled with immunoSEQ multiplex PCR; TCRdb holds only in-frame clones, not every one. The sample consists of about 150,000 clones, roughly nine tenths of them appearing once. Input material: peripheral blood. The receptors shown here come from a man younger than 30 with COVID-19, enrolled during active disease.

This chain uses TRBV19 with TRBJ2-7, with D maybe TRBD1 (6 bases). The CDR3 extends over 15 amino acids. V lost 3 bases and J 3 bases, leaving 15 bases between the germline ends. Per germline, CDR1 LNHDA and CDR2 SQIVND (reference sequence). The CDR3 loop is CASSMEPRGFYEQYF. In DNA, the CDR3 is TGTGCCAGTAGTATGGAACCCAGGGGATTCTACGAGCAGTACTTC.

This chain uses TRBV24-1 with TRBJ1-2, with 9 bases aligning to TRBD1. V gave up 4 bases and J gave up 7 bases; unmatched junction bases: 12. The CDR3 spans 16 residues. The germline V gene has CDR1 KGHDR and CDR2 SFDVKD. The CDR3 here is CATSEDGQGPEGGYTF. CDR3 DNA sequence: TGTGCCACCAGTGAAGATGGACAGGGGCCAGAAGGTGGCTACACCTTC.

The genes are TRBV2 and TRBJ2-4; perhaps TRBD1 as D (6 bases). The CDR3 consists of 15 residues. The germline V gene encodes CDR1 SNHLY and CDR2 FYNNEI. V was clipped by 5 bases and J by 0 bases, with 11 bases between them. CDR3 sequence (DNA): TGTGCCAGCAGTCAACAGGGCTTAGCCAAAAACATTCAGTACTTC. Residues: CASSQQGLAKNIQYF.

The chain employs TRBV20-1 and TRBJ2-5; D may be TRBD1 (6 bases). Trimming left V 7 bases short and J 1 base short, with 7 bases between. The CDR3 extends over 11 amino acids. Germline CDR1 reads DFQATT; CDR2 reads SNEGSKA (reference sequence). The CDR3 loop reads CSGGRQETQYF. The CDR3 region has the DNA TGCAGTGGGGGGCGCCAAGAGACCCAGTACTTC.

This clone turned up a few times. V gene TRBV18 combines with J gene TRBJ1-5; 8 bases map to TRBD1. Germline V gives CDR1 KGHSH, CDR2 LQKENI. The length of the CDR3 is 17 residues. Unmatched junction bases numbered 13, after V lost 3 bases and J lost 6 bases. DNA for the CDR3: TGTGCCAGCTCACCGTCCTCCTCGAGACAGGGGTCTCAGCCCCAGCATTTT. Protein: CASSPSSSRQGSQPQHF.

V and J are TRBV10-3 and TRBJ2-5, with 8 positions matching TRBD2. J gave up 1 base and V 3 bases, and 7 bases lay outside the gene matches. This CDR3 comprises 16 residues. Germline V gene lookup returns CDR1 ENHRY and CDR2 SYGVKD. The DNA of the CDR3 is TGTGCCATCAGTGATGGGCTAGCGGGCTTCCAAGAGACCCAGTACTTC. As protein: CAISDGLAGFQETQYF.

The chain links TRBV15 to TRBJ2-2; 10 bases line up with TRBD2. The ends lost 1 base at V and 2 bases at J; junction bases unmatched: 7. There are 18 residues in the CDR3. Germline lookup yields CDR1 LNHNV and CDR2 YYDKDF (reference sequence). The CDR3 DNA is TGTGCCACCAGCAGAGTCCCGGGACTAGCGAGTAACACCGGGGAGCTGTTTTTT. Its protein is CATSRVPGLASNTGELFF.

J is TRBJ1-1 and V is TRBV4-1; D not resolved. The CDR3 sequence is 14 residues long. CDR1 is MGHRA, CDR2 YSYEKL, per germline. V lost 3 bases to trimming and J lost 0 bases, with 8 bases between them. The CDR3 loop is CASSHYFMNTEAFF. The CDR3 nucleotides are TGCGCCAGCAGCCATTATTTTATGAACACTGAAGCTTTCTTT.

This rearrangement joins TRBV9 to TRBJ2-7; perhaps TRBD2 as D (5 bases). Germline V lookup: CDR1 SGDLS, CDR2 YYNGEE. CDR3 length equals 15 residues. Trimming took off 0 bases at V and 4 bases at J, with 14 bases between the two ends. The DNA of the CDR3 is TGTGCCAGCAGCGTAGGGTTAGCGAGCGATTACGAGCAGTACTTC. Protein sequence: CASSVGLASDYEQYF.

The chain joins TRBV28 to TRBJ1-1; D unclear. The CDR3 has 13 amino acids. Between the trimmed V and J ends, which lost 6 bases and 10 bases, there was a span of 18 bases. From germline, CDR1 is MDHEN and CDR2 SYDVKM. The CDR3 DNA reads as TGTGCCAGCAGGCTCGGGATCCCCGCTGTAGCTTTCTTT. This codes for CASRLGIPAVAFF. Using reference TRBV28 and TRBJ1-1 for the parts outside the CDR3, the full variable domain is DVKVTQSSRYLVKRTGEKVFLECVQDMDHENMFWYRQDPGLGLRLIYFSYDVKMKEKGDIPEGYSVSREKKERFSLILESASTNQTSMYLCASRLGIPAVAFFGQGTRLTVV.

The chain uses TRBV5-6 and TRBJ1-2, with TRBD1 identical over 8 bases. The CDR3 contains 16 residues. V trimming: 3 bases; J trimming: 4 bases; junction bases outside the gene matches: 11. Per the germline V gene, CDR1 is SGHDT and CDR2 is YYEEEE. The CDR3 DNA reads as TGTGCCAGCAGCTGGGGAACAGGGGGAGCAGGCTATGGCTACACCTTC. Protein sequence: CASSWGTGGAGYGYTF.

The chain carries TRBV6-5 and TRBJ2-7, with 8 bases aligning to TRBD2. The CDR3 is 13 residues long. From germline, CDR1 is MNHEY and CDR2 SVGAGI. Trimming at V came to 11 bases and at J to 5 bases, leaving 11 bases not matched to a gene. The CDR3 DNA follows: TGTGCCGCCGCGGGGGGCAGGGTCAACGAGCAGTACTTC. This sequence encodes CAAAGGRVNEQYF.

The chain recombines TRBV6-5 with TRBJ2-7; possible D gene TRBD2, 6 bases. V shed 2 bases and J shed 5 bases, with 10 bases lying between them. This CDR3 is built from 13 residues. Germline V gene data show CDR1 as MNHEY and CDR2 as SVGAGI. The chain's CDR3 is CASSYTSNHEQYF. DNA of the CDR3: TGTGCCAGCAGTTACACTAGCAACCACGAGCAGTACTTC.

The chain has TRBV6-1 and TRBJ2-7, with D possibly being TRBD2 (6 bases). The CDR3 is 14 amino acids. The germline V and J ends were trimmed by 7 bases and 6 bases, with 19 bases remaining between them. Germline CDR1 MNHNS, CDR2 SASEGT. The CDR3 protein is CASTDRETLPEQYF. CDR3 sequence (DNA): TGTGCCAGCACCGATCGGGAGACCTTGCCCGAGCAGTACTTC.

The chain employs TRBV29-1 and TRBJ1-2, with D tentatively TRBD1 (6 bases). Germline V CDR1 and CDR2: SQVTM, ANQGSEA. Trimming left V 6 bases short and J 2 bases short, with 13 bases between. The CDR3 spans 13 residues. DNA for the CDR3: TGCAGCGTCCCCGACAGGTTGAACTATGGCTACACCTTC. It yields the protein CSVPDRLNYGYTF.

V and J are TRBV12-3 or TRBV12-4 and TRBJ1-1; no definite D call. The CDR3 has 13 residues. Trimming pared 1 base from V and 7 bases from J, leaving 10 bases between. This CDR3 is CASSLGPRVEAFF. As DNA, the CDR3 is TGTGCCAGCAGTTTAGGACCCCGGGTTGAAGCTTTCTTT.

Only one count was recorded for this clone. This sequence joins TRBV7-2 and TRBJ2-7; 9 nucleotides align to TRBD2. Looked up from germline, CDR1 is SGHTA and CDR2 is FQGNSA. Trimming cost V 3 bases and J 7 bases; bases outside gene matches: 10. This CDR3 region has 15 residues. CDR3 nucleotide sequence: TGTGCCAGCAGCTTCCGTAGCGGGGGCCGTCTGGAGCAGTACTTC. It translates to CASSFRSGGRLEQYF. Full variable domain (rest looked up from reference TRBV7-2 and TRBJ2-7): GAGVSQSPSNKVTEKGKDVELRCDPISGHTALYWYRQSLGQGLEFLIYFQGNSAPDKSGLPSDRFSAERTGGSVSTLTIQRTQQEDSAVYLCASSFRSGGRLEQYFGPGTRLTVT.

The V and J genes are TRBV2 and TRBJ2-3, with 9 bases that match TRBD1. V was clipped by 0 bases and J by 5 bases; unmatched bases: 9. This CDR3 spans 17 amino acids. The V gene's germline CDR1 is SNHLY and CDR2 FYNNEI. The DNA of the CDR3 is TGTGCCAGCAGTGAAGCGTCTCCCGGGACAGGGAAAGATACGCAGTATTTT. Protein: CASSEASPGTGKDTQYF.

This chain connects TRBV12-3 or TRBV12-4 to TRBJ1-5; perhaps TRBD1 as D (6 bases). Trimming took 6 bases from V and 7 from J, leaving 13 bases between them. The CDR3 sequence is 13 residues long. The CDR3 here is CASSPDRQQPQHF. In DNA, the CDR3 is TGTGCCAGCAGCCCTGACAGGCAGCAGCCCCAGCATTTT.

The CDR3 bases are TGTGCCATCAGTGAGGGCGCAGGGAATCAGCCCCAGCATTTT. Amino acids: CAISEGAGNQPQHF. This rearrangement joins TRBV10-3 to TRBJ1-5; D is perhaps TRBD1 (5 bases). V was clipped by 2 bases and J by 4 bases, with 9 bases between them. Per the germline V gene, CDR1 is ENHRY and CDR2 is SYGVKD. This CDR3 has 14 amino acids.

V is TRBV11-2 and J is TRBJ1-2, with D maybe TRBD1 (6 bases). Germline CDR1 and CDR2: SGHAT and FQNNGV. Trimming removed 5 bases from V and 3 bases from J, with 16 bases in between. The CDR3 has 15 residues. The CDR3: CASSMNRVSHYGYTF. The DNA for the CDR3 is TGTGCCAGCAGCATGAACAGGGTTTCCCACTATGGCTACACCTTC.

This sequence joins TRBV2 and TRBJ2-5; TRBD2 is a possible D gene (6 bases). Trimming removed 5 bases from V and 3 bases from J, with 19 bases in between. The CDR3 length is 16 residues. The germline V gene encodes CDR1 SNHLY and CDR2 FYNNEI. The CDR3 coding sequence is TGTGCCAGCAGTCGGTGGAGGGTGGGTGGTGAAGAGACCCAGTACTTC. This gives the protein CASSRWRVGGEETQYF.

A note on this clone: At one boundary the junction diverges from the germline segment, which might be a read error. In DNA, the CDR3 is TGTGCCAGCAGACCGCCAGGAATTGGTGAAAAACTGCTTTTT. This encodes CASRPPGIGEKLLF. The chain has TRBV2 and TRBJ1-4; no firm D call. The CDR3 is 14 residues long. Germline loops: CDR1 SNHLY, CDR2 FYNNEI.

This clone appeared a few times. The CDR3 here is CASSESTGEVNEQFF. For the CDR3, the DNA is TGCGCCAGCAGTGAGTCAACAGGGGAAGTTAATGAGCAGTTCTTC. The rearrangement links TRBV10-1 to TRBJ2-1; 7 bases fit TRBD1. The trim removed 0 bases at V and 7 bases at J, leaving 6 bases unmatched. Germline CDR1 and CDR2: WNHNN and SYGVQD (reference sequence). CDR3 size: 15 residues.

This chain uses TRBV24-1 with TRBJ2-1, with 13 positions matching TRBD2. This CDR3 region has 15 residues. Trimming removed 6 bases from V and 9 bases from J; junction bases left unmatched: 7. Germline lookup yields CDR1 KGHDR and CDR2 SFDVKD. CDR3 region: CATSRTSGRVGEQFF. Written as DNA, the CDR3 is TGTGCCACCAGTCGGACTAGCGGGAGAGTGGGTGAGCAGTTCTTC.